The entry below gives a single T cell receptor (beta chain) sequence along with its context. Trimming took off 0 bases at V and 0 bases at J, with 13 bases between the two ends. Germline CDR1 and CDR2: SGHRS and YFSETQ. This CDR3 is 17 amino acids long. Libraries were prepared by immunoSEQ multiplex PCR; TCRdb keeps only in-frame clonotypes and omits some of them. Here the sample spans 250,000 to 350,000 clones, 88% being singletons. The sample comes from a study of cytomegalovirus exposure and HLA in healthy donors. The receptor comes from a man aged 25 to 45 in good health and CMV-seronegative. The sample consisted of PBMCs. V usage is TRBV5-1 and J usage is TRBJ1-3, with a possible D match to TRBD1 (6 bases). CDR3 in amino acids: CASSLGTVGSSGNTIYF. Written as DNA, the CDR3 is TGCGCCAGCAGCTTGGGGACAGTGGGGAGCTCTGGAAACACCATATATTTT.